This T cell receptor beta chain originates from a study of T-cell reconstitution after alpha-beta-depleted transplantation in children. Study conclusions and caveats: Reported findings indicate that, about two months after transplant, alpha-beta T cells came from several hundred expanded clones, which were derived from non-depleted graft cells. Fresh T-cell production supplied most of the T-cell counts and diversity seen one year after transplant. Where some patients showed high TCRbeta diversity at day 60, it came from recipient T cells and thymic progenitors that had survived.

Preparing the TCRbeta library involved the use of unique molecular identifiers. From the PCR reads, TCRdb called clonotypes with MiXCR, one entry per CDR3 protein. The repertoire includes around 700,000 distinct CDR3 sequences, about an eighth of them detected once, and 0.65% to 0.9% sits in the top ten. The germline V gene encodes CDR1 ENHRY and CDR2 SYGVKD. The CDR3 length is 15 residues. V dropped 0 bases and J dropped 6 bases, with 15 bases sitting between them. This clonotype has just a few counts. Its cognate antigen is unknown. This sequence originates from a girl aged 2 to 9 with congenital amegakaryocytic thrombocytopenia, due to receive a stem cell transplant. The genes are TRBV10-3 and TRBJ2-7, with a tentative D call TRBD2 (6 bases). The sample here was PBMCs, taken before TCRalphabeta/CD19-depleted stem cell transplant. The DNA for the CDR3 is TGTGCCATCAGTGAGTCGGGCGGGAATGCGGTCGAGCAGTACTTC. It yields the protein CAISESGGNAVEQYF.